Listed here are 2 T cell receptor beta chains from one sample, sequenced in a study of blood T cell repertoires in COVID-19. Profiled with immunoSEQ multiplex PCR; TCRdb holds only in-frame clones, not every one. Among around 190,000 clones, roughly 77% were seen once, and the ten largest hold around a sixth. What was sequenced was PBMCs or T cells enriched from blood (not recorded which). Receptors were obtained from a woman between 50 and 59 years old with acute COVID-19.

This chain links TRBV28 with TRBJ1-2, with D possibly TRBD1 on 6 matching bases. V lost 3 bases, J lost 4 bases, and 12 bases lay in between. The germline CDR1 and CDR2 sequences are MDHEN and SYDVKM. CDR3 length: 14 amino acids. As DNA, the CDR3 is TGTGCCAGCAGTTTCGGGGGGCGCCCCTATGGCTACACCTTC. Protein: CASSFGGRPYGYTF.

The chain couples TRBV20-1 to TRBJ2-3; TRBD2 is a possible D gene (6 bases). The V and J ends lost 3 bases and 0 bases respectively, with 13 bases between them. The CDR3 is 15 amino acids. The germline CDR1 and CDR2 sequences are DFQATT and SNEGSKA (reference sequence). The CDR3 loop reads CSASNRGTSTDTQYF. The CDR3 DNA reads TGCAGTGCTAGTAATCGGGGGACTAGCACAGATACGCAGTATTTT.